This T cell receptor beta chain was sequenced during a study of cytomegalovirus exposure and HLA in healthy donors. PCR amplification relied on 60 Vbeta primers (plus 13 Jbeta primers). Produced via immunoSEQ multiplex PCR; TCRdb's table is partial and in-frame only. The sample holds 200,000 to 300,000 clones; about 77% are singletons and the top ten take under 0.6%. CDR1 MGHRA and CDR2 YSYEKL come from the germline V gene. V lost 1 base, J lost 9 bases, and 6 bases stayed unmatched. The length of the CDR3 is 14 residues. As for this clone: Its specificity is not known.

Points from the study as a whole: Later work found most CMV-associated TCR beta chains apparently HLA-restricted. Associated with HLA alleles at 0.05 false discovery rate in a later analysis were 16,951 TCR beta sequences. Some segments of the V type, notably TRBV6-2 and TRBV6-3, were excluded as indistinguishable.

At collection, donors were nominally healthy, but unrecorded immune exposures were probable. V is TRBV4-1 and J is TRBJ2-1, with TRBD2 matching over 7 bases. The sequencing sample was made of PBMCs. This TCR was recovered from a boy aged 5-17 years in good health and CMV-seronegative. The CDR3 spells CASSQAGGKPEQFF. In nucleotides, the CDR3 is TGCGCCAGCAGCCAAGCCGGGGGGAAACCTGAGCAGTTCTTC.